This TCR beta chain emerged from a study of monozygotic twins with cystic fibrosis. With 5 bases removed from V and 11 bases from J, the gap between germline ends came to 22 bases. The CDR3 runs 14 residues. Per the germline V gene, CDR1 is SGHTA and CDR2 is FQGNSA. Here immunoSEQ multiplex PCR was the method, and the copy in TCRdb shows in-frame clones only, minus some. The profile shows approximately 24,000 clones, about 96% of them singletons. The J gene is TRBJ2-7, the V gene TRBV7-2, with D unclear. The clonotype comes from a girl aged 2 to 9 with cystic fibrosis. The sample taken for sequencing was blood. The CDR3 DNA follows: TGTGCCAGCAGCCCCCGCCCAGATTTACGACTTAAGTACTTC. Translating it yields CASSPRPDLRLKYF.